These 23 T cell receptor beta chains were all obtained from the same sample, sequenced in a study of T cells in Graves' hyperthyroidism and ophthalmopathy. RNA transcripts gave rise to amplified TCR beta CDR3 regions. During a first-round RT-PCR of the TCR CDR3, the HTBI primer set was used. Using its own MiXCR run on the multiplex PCR reads, TCRdb lists one record per CDR3 protein. This sample has around 210,000 distinct CDR3 sequences, with around 17% found just once. The material sequenced was blood. Source of these receptors: a woman aged 45-65 years with Graves' hyperthyroidism.

This clonotype was observed many times. The chain combines TRBV2 with TRBJ1-1, with TRBD1 identical over 9 bases. The CDR3 is 14 residues long. Germline-derived CDR1 and CDR2 are SNHLY and FYNNEI. The V gene end was trimmed by 6 bases and the J gene end by 7 bases; junction bases not matched to a gene: 9. DNA for the CDR3: TGTGCCAGCAGGATGCCGGGACAGGGTTTTGAAGCTTTCTTT. Translation: CASRMPGQGFEAFF.

Details on this clonotype: This sequence may be a read error, since a much larger clone differs from it by one base. V gene TRBV6-1 combines with J gene TRBJ1-5; the D gene is possibly TRBD1 (5 bases). This CDR3 has 13 amino acids. In germline, CDR1 is MNHNS, CDR2 SASEGT. CDR3 sequence reads: CASSEIGVKPRHF. CDR3 coding DNA: TGTGCCAGCAGTGAGATAGGGGTTAAGCCCCGGCATTTT.

This clonotype was seen more than once but under ten times. The J gene is TRBJ2-1, the V gene TRBV6-2 or TRBV6-3, with D perhaps TRBD2 (7 bases). There are 18 residues in the CDR3. Germline V CDR1 and CDR2: MNHEY, SVGEGT. The germline V and J ends were trimmed by 7 bases and 2 bases, with 24 bases remaining between them. The CDR3 sequence: CASNPEGGGLFPYNEQFF. In DNA, the CDR3 is TGTGCCAGCAACCCCGAAGGCGGGGGCCTTTTCCCCTACAATGAGCAGTTCTTC.

The sample holds many counts of this clonotype. V is TRBV11-2 and J is TRBJ2-7; D perhaps matches TRBD1 (5 bases). CDR1 is SGHAT and CDR2 is FQNNGV in the germline V gene. Trimming stripped 1 base from V and 3 bases from J, with 16 bases between. The CDR3 length is 16 residues. The CDR3 DNA is TGTGCCAGCAGCTTAGTGGGGCATCATCAGGTCTACGAGCAGTACTTC. Its translation is CASSLVGHHQVYEQYF.

This clonotype was counted many times. The V and J genes are TRBV12-3 or TRBV12-4 and TRBJ1-5; tentative D call: TRBD1 (5 bases). V gave up 2 bases and J gave up 6 bases, with 14 bases separating them. The CDR3 runs to 15 residues. As DNA, the CDR3 is TGTGCCAGCAGTTTACAGGGTTCGCTTCGTCAGCCCCAGCATTTT. Translated, it gives CASSLQGSLRQPQHF.

This clonotype has only a few counts. A much larger clone differs from this one at a single base, so this may be a read error. The genes are TRBV5-1 and TRBJ2-3, with D possibly TRBD1 on 5 matching bases. The CDR3 runs 14 residues. Germline V gene lookup returns CDR1 SGHRS and CDR2 YFSETQ. CDR3 nucleotides: TGCGCCAGCAGCTTGGCCGACAGCACAGATACGCTGTATTTT. It translates to CASSLADSTDTLYF.

This clonotype was seen ten or more times. The rearrangement links TRBV7-2 to TRBJ2-7; 8 bases match TRBD2. V was clipped by 6 bases and J by 0 bases; unmatched bases: 7. This CDR3 comprises 15 residues. CDR1 SGHTA and CDR2 FQGNSA come from the germline V gene. The DNA for the CDR3 is TGTGCCAGCAGTACTAGCGGCAAGAGCTCCTACGAGCAGTACTTC. Its translation is CASSTSGKSSYEQYF.

This clonotype was observed a handful of times. V is TRBV3-1 and J is TRBJ1-2; D gene ambiguous. The CDR3 has 12 amino acids. Trimming took 5 bases from V and 0 from J, leaving 4 bases between them. Looked up from germline, CDR1 is LGHDT and CDR2 is YNNKEL (reference sequence). CDR3 coding DNA: TGTGCCAGCAGCGAACCTAACTATGGCTACACCTTC. It yields the protein CASSEPNYGYTF.

This clonotype was detected many times. This chain links TRBV11-1 with TRBJ1-2; TRBD1 might be the D (5 bases). Germline V gives CDR1 SGHAT, CDR2 FQDESV (reference sequence). The CDR3 covers 12 residues. V lost 5 bases to trimming and J lost 8 bases, with 12 bases between them. The CDR3 nucleotides are TGTGCCAGCAGCCCTGGGGGACGGGGCTACACCTTC. This sequence encodes CASSPGGRGYTF.

At least ten counts were recorded for this clonotype. The chain has TRBV6-1 and TRBJ2-1; D perhaps matches TRBD1 (5 bases). This CDR3 has 14 residues. Germline lookup yields CDR1 MNHNS and CDR2 SASEGT. Deletions cut 5 bases from V and 5 bases from J, with 13 bases between. The CDR3 here is CASSPVGANNEQFF. The CDR3 coding sequence is TGTGCCAGCAGTCCCGTAGGGGCAAACAATGAGCAGTTCTTC.

As to this clonotype: Just one base apart from a much larger clone, this may be a read error. This rearrangement joins TRBV6-1 to TRBJ2-1; 8 positions match TRBD2. The J call may be in error: the DNA end matches TRBJ2-7 better. Germline CDR1 MNHNS, CDR2 SASEGT. The CDR3 is 15 residues long. The DNA for the CDR3 is TGTGCCAGCAGGCTCGGGGGGGGATCCTACAATGAGCAGTACTTC. Translated, it gives CASRLGGGSYNEQYF.

There are a few counts of this clonotype. V and J are TRBV3-1 and TRBJ2-5, with 11 bases lining up with TRBD2. V lost 2 bases and J lost 0; bases outside the gene matches: 5. The germline gives CDR1 LGHDT, CDR2 YNNKEL (reference sequence). The CDR3 sequence is 17 residues long. The CDR3 is CASSQPGLAGYQETQYF. The CDR3 DNA reads TGTGCCAGCAGCCAACCCGGACTAGCGGGTTACCAAGAGACCCAGTACTTC.

The table lists this clonotype with many counts. The J gene is TRBJ1-2, the V gene TRBV27; 10 nucleotides align to TRBD1. V dropped 2 bases and J dropped 7; count of bases not matched to a gene: 7. Germline CDR1 MNHEY, CDR2 SMNVEV (reference sequence). The CDR3 length is 15 residues. CDR3 sequence reads: CASSLMGQGKTGYTF. The DNA of the CDR3 is TGTGCCAGCAGTTTAATGGGACAGGGGAAAACTGGCTACACCTTC.

In this sample, this clonotype turned up many times. The chain carries TRBV7-2 and TRBJ2-1; 10 bases match TRBD2. CDR3 length: 17 residues. V lost 4 bases, J lost 3 bases, and 9 bases stayed unmatched. The germline gives CDR1 SGHTA, CDR2 FQGNSA. The CDR3 sequence is CASSSSALAGVYNEQFF. CDR3 coding DNA: TGTGCCAGCAGCTCGTCGGCTCTAGCGGGAGTCTACAATGAGCAGTTCTTC.

Concerning this clonotype itself: One end of the junction is discordant with germline, which a read error may explain. The chain carries TRBV2 and TRBJ2-7; no clear D. Germline V gives CDR1 SNHLY, CDR2 FYNNEI. The CDR3 sequence is 12 residues long. In DNA, the CDR3 is TGTACCAGCAGTGCGAATAGGTTTGAGCAGTACTTC. It specifies CTSSANRFEQYF.

The chain links TRBV20-1 to TRBJ2-2, with D unresolved. V gave up 4 bases and J gave up 0 bases, with 12 bases separating them. The CDR3 consists of 15 residues. CDR1 and CDR2 from the germline V gene are DFQATT and SNEGSKA (reference sequence). CDR3 sequence: CSAKAVLANTGELFF. The DNA for the CDR3 is TGCAGTGCTAAAGCCGTGCTAGCGAACACCGGGGAGCTGTTTTTT.

This clonotype turned up a few times. CDR3 nucleotide sequence: TGTGCCAGCAGTGACGACCGGAACTCCGATGAGCAGTTCTTC. This gives the protein CASSDDRNSDEQFF. This chain links TRBV6-2 or TRBV6-3 with TRBJ2-1; no firm D call. This CDR3 has 14 residues. Germline V gives CDR1 MNHEY, CDR2 SVGEGT. V was trimmed by 5 bases and J by 8 bases, leaving 16 bases between them.

This clonotype has a handful of counts. This chain links TRBV28 with TRBJ2-7; no clear D gene. V was pared by 4 bases and J by 6 bases, with 13 bases between. This CDR3 comprises 13 residues. Looked up from germline, CDR1 is MDHEN and CDR2 is SYDVKM. The CDR3 DNA reads TGTGCCAGCAGTTCCGGAACGTTTTCCGAGCAGTACTTC. Amino acid sequence: CASSSGTFSEQYF.

This clonotype was counted ten times or more. This chain uses TRBV11-2 with TRBJ2-7; D uncertain. Germline V CDR1 and CDR2: SGHAT, FQNNGV. The CDR3 consists of 13 residues. V gave up 1 base and J gave up 2 bases, with 6 bases separating them. Here the CDR3 reads CASSLAAPYEQYF. The CDR3 region has the DNA TGTGCCAGCAGCTTAGCGGCTCCCTACGAGCAGTACTTC.

This clonotype was seen ten or more times. V and J are TRBV27 and TRBJ1-1; a weak D match, TRBD1 (6 bases). This CDR3 contains 13 residues. The V gene lost 4 bases and the J gene lost 7 bases, with 13 bases spanning the gap. Germline assignment: CDR1 MNHEY and CDR2 SMNVEV (reference sequence). The CDR3 here is CASSSARDIEAFF. The CDR3 nucleotides read TGTGCCAGCAGTTCAGCCCGGGACATTGAAGCTTTCTTT.

On this clonotype: This may be a read error: a much more frequent sequence differs by one nucleotide. V and J are TRBV29-1 and TRBJ1-1; TRBD1 might be the D (6 bases). Trimming took 6 bases from V and 4 from J, leaving 12 bases between them. Germline V lookup: CDR1 SQVTM, CDR2 ANQGSEA. The CDR3 covers 12 residues. In DNA form, the CDR3 reads TGCAGCGTAAACAGGGAGAGCACTGAAGCTTTCTTT. It is translated as CSVNRESTEAFF.

This clonotype was seen repeatedly, ten times or more. This chain uses TRBV20-1 with TRBJ2-2; D unclear. V lost 5 bases to trimming and J lost 2 bases, with 15 bases between them. CDR1 and CDR2 (germline): DFQATT, SNEGSKA (reference sequence). This CDR3 region has 15 residues. The CDR3 loop reads CSASAPFTNTGELFF. The CDR3 DNA is TGCAGTGCTTCAGCGCCTTTCACTAACACCGGGGAGCTGTTTTTT.

This clonotype was recorded at least ten times. The chain employs TRBV28 and TRBJ2-5; 7 nucleotides line up with TRBD2. The ends lost 7 bases at V and 2 bases at J; junction bases unmatched: 7. Germline V gene lookup returns CDR1 MDHEN and CDR2 SYDVKM. The CDR3 sequence is 14 residues long. The CDR3 nucleotides read TGTGCCAGCAATGGTGGAGCGGGGCAAGAGACCCAGTACTTC. Encoded protein: CASNGGAGQETQYF.